This TCR beta chain is drawn from a study of Ad26.COV2.S vaccination and SARS-CoV-2 variants. This clone was seen a few times. As yet, its antigen is unknown. Study findings and constraints: Analytic work on TCR breadth and depth might have understated the full extent of total T cell responses.

Treatment given: 15 to 20 received Ad26.COV2.S at low or high dose, single or two shots; roughly five received placebo; per-sample allocation not given. After the first vaccine or placebo injection, samples were drawn on day 63. This CDR3 has 15 residues. The V segment lost 6 bases and the J segment 3 bases; nucleotides outside the gene matches: 8. CDR1 MNHEY and CDR2 SVGAGI come from the germline V gene. Using immunoSEQ multiplex PCR, the repertoire was profiled, and TCRdb retains in-frame clones only, with some absent. The data hold about 430,000 clones, with 90% observed a single time. The chain combines TRBV6-5 with TRBJ2-7, with 10 bases that match TRBD1. The sequencing used peripheral blood, collected in a trial of Ad26.COV2.S vaccine versus placebo. This TCR came from a person between 18 and 60 years old who received the Ad26.COV2.S COVID-19 vaccine or a placebo. CDR3 in amino acids: CASRSGQGGFYEQYF. The CDR3 DNA reads as TGTGCCAGCAGATCTGGACAGGGGGGGTTCTACGAGCAGTACTTC.